This T cell receptor (beta chain) came from a study of blood T cell repertoires in COVID-19. V was clipped by 4 bases and J by 2 bases; unmatched bases: 6. The CDR3 totals 15 residues. Germline CDR1 reads LGHDT; CDR2 reads YNNKEL (reference sequence). Libraries were prepared by immunoSEQ multiplex PCR; TCRdb keeps only in-frame clonotypes and omits some of them. The sample lists about 220,000 clones, approximately 85% seen once, with 2.4% in the top ten. The chain joins TRBV3-1 (or the pseudogene TRBV3-2) to TRBJ1-1, with 8 bases identical to TRBD1. The sample was peripheral blood. The origin of this receptor is an older woman with COVID-19, enrolled during active disease. CDR3 DNA sequence: TGTGCCAGCAGCCCTTACAGGGGGGCCAACACTGAAGCTTTCTTT. This encodes CASSPYRGANTEAFF.